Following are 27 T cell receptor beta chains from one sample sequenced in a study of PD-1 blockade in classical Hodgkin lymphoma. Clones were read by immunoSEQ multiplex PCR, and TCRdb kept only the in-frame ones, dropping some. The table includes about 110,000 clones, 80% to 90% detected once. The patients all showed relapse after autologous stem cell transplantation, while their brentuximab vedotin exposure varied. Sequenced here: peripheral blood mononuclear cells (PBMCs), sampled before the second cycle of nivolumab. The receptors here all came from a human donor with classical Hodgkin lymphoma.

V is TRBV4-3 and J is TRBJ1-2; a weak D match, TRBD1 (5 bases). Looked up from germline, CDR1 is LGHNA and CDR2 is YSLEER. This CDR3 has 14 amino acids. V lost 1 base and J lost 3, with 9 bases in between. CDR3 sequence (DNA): TGCGCCAGCAGCCAAGGGGGCCGCCACTATGGCTACACCTTC. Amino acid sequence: CASSQGGRHYGYTF.

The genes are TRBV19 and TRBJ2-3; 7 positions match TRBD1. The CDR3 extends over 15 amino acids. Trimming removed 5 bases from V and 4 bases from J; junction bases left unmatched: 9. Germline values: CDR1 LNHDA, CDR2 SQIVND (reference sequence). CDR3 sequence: CASSWAPGQADTQYF. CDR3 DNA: TGTGCCAGTAGTTGGGCCCCTGGACAGGCAGATACGCAGTATTTT.

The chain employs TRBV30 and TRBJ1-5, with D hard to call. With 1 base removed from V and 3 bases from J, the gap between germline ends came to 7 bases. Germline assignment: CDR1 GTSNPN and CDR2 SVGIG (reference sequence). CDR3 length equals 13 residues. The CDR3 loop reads CAWSESYNQPQHF. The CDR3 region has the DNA TGTGCCTGGAGTGAAAGTTACAATCAGCCCCAGCATTTT. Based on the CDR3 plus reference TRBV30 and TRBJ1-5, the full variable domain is SQTIHQWPATLVQPVGSPLSLECTVEGTSNPNLYWYRQAAGRGLQLLFYSVGIGQISSEVPQNLSASRPQDRQFILSSKKLLLSDSGFYLCAWSESYNQPQHFGDGTRLSIL.

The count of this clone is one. CDR3 DNA sequence: TGCGCCAGCAGCTTGGTCGGACAGTCGGACGAGCAGTACTTC. This codes for CASSLVGQSDEQYF. This chain joins TRBV5-1 and TRBJ2-7; D perhaps matches TRBD1 (6 bases). CDR3 length: 14 residues. CDR1 is SGHRS, CDR2 YFSETQ, per germline. The V end was cut by 0 bases, the J end by 5 bases, with 12 bases between.

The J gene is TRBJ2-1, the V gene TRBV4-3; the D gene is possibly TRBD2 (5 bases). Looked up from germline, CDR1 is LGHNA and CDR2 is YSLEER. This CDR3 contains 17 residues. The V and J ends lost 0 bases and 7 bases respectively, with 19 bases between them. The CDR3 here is CASSQENGMRFGNEQFF. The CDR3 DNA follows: TGCGCCAGCAGCCAAGAAAACGGGATGCGGTTTGGTAATGAGCAGTTCTTC.

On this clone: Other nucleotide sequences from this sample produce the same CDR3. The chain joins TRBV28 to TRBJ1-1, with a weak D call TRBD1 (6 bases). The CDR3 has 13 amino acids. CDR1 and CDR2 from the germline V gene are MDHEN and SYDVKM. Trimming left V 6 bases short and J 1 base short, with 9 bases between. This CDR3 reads CASRKTGNTEAFF. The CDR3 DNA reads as TGTGCCAGCAGGAAGACAGGGAACACTGAAGCTTTCTTT.

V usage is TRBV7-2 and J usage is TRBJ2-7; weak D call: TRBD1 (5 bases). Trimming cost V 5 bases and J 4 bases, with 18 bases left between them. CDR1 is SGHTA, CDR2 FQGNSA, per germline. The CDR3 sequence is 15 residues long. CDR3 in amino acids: CASSPPGRTLYEQYF. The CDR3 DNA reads TGTGCCAGCAGCCCACCCGGCAGGACACTTTACGAGCAGTACTTC.

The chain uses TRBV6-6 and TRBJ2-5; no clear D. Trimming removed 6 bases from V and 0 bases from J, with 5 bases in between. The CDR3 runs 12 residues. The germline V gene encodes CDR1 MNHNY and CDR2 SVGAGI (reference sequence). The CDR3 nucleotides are TGTGCCAGCAGGGGGAACCAAGAGACCCAGTACTTC. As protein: CASRGNQETQYF.

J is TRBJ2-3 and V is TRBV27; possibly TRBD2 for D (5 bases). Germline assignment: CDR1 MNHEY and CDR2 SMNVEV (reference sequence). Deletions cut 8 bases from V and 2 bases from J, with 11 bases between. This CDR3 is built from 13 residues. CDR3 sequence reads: CASSRALTDTQYF. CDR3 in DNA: TGTGCCAGCTCGCGGGCCCTCACAGATACGCAGTATTTT.

CDR3 sequence: CASSLPFSGANVLTF. CDR3 bases: TGTGCCAGCAGCCTCCCCTTCTCTGGGGCCAACGTCCTGACTTTC. This rearrangement joins TRBV6-6 to TRBJ2-6; D is undetermined. Germline V lookup: CDR1 MNHNY, CDR2 SVGAGI (reference sequence). This CDR3 contains 15 residues. V gave up 6 bases and J gave up 0 bases, with 9 bases separating them.

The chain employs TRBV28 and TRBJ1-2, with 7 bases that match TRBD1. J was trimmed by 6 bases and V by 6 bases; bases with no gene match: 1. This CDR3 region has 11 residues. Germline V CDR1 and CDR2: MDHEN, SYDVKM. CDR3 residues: CASRGQDGYTF. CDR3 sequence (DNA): TGTGCCAGCAGAGGACAGGATGGCTACACCTTC.

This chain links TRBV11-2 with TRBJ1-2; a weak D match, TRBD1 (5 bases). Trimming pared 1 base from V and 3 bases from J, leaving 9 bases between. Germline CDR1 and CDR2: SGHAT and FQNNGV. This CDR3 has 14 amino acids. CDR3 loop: CASSLVDSYYGYTF. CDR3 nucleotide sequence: TGTGCCAGCAGCTTAGTAGACAGCTACTATGGCTACACCTTC. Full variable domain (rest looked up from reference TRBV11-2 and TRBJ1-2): EAGVAQSPRYKIIEKRQSVAFWCNPISGHATLYWYQQILGQGPKLLIQFQNNGVVDDSQLPKDRFSAERLKGVDSTLKIQPAKLEDSAVYLCASSLVDSYYGYTFGSGTRLTVV.

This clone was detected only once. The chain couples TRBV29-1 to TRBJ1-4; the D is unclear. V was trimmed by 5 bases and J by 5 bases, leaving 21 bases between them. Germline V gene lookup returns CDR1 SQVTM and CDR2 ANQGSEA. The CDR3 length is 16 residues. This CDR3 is CSVSTAGEISNEKLFF. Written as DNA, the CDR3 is TGCAGCGTTTCTACGGCCGGGGAAATCTCAAATGAAAAACTGTTTTTT. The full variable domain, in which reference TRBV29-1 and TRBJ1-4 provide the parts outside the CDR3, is SAVISQKPSRDICQRGTSLTIQCQVDSQVTMMFWYRQQPGQSLTLIATANQGSEATYESGFVIDKFPISRPNLTFSTLTVSNMSPEDSSIYLCSVSTAGEISNEKLFFGSGTQLSVL.

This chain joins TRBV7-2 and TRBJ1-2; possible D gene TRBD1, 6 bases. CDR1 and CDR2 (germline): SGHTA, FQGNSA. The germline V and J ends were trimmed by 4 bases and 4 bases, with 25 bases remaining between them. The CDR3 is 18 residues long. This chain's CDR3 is CASSSISGTRLRGYGYTF. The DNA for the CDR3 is TGTGCCAGCAGCTCTATTTCCGGGACACGCCTACGGGGCTATGGCTACACCTTC.

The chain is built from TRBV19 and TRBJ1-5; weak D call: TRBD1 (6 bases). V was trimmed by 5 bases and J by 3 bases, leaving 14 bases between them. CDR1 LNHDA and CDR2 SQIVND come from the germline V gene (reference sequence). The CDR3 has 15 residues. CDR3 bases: TGTGCCAGTAGTTCTTATGACAGGCCCAATCAGCCCCAGCATTTT. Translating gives CASSSYDRPNQPQHF.

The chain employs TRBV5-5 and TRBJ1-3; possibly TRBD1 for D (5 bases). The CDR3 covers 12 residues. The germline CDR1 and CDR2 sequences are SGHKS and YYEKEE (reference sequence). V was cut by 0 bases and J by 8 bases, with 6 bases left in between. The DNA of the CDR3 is TGTGCCAGCAGCTTGGGGGGCGACACCATATATTTT. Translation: CASSLGGDTIYF. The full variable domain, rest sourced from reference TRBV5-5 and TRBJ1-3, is DAGVTQSPTHLIKTRGQQVTLRCSPISGHKSVSWYQQVLGQGPQFIFQYYEKEERGRGNFPDRFSARQFPNYSSELNVNALLLGDSALYLCASSLGGDTIYFGEGSWLTVV.

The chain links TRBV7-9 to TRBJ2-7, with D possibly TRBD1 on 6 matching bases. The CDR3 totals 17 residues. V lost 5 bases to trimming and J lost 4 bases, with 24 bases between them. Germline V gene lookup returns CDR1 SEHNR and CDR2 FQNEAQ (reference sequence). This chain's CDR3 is CASSTLVRGLEEYEQYF. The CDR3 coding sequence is TGTGCCAGCAGCACTTTAGTCAGGGGCCTTGAGGAGTACGAGCAGTACTTC.

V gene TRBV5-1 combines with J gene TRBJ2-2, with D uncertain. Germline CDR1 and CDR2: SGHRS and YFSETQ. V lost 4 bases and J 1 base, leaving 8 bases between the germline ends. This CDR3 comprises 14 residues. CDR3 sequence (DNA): TGCGCCAGCAGCCCGACACGGAACACCGGGGAGCTGTTTTTT. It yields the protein CASSPTRNTGELFF. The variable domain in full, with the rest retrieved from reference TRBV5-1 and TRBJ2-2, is KAGVTQTPRYLIKTRGQQVTLSCSPISGHRSVSWYQQTPGQGLQFLFEYFSETQRNKGNFPGRFSGRQFSNSRSEMNVSTLELGDSALYLCASSPTRNTGELFFGEGSRLTVL.

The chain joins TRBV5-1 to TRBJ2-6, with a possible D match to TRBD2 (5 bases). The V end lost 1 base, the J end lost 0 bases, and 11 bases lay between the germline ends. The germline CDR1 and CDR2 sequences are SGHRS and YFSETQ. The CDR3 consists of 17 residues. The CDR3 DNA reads TGCGCCAGCAGCTTGCTTACTAGTAGCTCTGGGGCCAACGTCCTGACTTTC. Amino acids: CASSLLTSSSGANVLTF.

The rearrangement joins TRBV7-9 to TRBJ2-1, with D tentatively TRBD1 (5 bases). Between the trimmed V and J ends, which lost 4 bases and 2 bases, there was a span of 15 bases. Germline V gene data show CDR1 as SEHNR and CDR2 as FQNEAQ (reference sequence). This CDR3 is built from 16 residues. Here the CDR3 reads CASSSDREQTYNEQFF. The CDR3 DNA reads TGTGCCAGCAGCTCAGACAGAGAACAAACCTACAATGAGCAGTTCTTC.

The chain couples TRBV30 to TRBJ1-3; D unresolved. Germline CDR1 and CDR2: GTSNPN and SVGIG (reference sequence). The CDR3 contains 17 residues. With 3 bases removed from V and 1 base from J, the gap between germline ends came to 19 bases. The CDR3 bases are TGTGCCTGGAGAACAGCCGAGATCACTATATCTGGAAACACCATATATTTT. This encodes CAWRTAEITISGNTIYF.

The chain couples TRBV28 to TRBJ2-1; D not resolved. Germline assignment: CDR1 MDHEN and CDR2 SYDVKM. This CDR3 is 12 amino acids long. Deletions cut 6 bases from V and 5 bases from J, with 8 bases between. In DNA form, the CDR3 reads TGTGCCAGCAGGACTTCAAACAATGAGCAGTTCTTC. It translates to CASRTSNNEQFF.

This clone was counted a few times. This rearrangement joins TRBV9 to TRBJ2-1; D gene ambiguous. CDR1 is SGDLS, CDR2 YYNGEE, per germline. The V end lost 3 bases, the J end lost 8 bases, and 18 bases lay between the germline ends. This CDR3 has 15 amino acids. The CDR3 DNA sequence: TGTGCCAGCAGCGCCACTCTTGCGCTATGGGATGAGCAGTTCTTC. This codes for CASSATLALWDEQFF.

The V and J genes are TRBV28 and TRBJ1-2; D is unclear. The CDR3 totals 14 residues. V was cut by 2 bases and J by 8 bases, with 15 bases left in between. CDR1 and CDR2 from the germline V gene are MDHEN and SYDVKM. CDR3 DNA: TGTGCCAGCAGTTTAGAGTCGTTGGGTGGAGGCTACACCTTC. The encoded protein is CASSLESLGGGYTF.

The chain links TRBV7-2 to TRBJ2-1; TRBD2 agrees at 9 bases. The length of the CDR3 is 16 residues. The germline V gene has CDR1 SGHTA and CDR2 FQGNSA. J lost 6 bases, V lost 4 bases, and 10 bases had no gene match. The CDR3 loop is CASSSEIAGAFNEQFF. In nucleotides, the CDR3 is TGTGCCAGCAGCTCCGAAATAGCGGGAGCATTCAATGAGCAGTTCTTC.

The CDR3 coding sequence is TGTGCCAGCTCACCGTCGGGGACAGGGGGCTCTTACTATGGCTACACCTTC. Protein: CASSPSGTGGSYYGYTF. V usage is TRBV18 and J usage is TRBJ1-2; 12 bases are a match to TRBD1. The CDR3 is made up of 17 amino acids. Germline CDR1 and CDR2: KGHSH and LQKENI. V was pared by 3 bases and J by 3 bases, with 8 bases of the junction left unmatched.

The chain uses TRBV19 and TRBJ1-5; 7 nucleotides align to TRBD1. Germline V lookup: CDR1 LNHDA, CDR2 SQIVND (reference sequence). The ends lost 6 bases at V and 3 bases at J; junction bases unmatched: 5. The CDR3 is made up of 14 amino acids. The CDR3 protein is CASRETGINQPQHF. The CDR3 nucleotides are TGTGCCAGTAGGGAGACAGGGATCAATCAGCCCCAGCATTTT.